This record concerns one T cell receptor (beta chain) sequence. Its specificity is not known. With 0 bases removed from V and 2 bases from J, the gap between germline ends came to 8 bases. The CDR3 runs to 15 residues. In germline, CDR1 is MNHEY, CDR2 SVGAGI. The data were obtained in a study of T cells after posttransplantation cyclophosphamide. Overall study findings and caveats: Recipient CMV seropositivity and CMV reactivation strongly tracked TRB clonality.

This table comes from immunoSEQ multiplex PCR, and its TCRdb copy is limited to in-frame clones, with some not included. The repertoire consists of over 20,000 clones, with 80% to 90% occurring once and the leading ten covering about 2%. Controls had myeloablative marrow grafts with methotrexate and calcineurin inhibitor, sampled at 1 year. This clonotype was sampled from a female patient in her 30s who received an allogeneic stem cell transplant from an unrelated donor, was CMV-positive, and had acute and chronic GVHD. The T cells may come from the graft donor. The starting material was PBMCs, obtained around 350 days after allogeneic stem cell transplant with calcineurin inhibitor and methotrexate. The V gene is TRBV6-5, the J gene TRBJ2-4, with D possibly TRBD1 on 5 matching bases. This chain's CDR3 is CASSYSWGTKNIQYF. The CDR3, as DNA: TGTGCCAGCAGTTACTCCTGGGGCACCAAAAACATTCAGTACTTC.